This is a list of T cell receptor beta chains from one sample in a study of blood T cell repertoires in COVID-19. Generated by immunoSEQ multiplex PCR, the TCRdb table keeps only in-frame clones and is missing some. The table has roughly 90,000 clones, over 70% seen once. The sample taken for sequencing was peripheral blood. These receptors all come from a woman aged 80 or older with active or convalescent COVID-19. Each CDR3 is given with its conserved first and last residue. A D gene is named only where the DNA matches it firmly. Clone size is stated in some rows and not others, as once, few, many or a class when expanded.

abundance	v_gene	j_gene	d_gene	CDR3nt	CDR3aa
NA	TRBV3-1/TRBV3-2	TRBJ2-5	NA	TGTGCCAGCAGCCTGACCCCCTTCCTGGCGGGCAACCAAGAGACCCAGTACTTC	CASSLTPFLAGNQETQYF
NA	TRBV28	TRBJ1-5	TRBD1	TGTGCCGGAAAGACAGGGGGCAATCAGCCCCAGCATTTT	CAGKTGGNQPQHF
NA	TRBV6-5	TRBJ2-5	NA	TGTGCCAGCAGAGCGGGCCCGACCCAAGAGACCCAGTACTTC	CASRAGPTQETQYF
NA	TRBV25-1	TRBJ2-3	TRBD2	TGTGCCAGCAGTGGTACTAGCGGGGGTAACACAGATACGCAGTATTTT	CASSGTSGGNTDTQYF
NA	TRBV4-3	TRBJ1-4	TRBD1	TGCGCCAGCAGCAAGGGACAGGGGGATGAAAAACTGTTTTTT	CASSKGQGDEKLFF
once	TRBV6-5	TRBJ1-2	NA	TGTGCCAGCAGTTACCGAGGGTCACACTATGGCTACACCTTC	CASSYRGSHYGYTF
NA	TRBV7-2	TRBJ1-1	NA	TGTGCCAGCAGCAAATTTACAGGGATGAACACTGAAGCTTTCTTT	CASSKFTGMNTEAFF
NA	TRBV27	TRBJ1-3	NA	TGTGCCAGCAGTTTAAGTCGAGGGGGAAACACCATATATTTT	CASSLSRGGNTIYF
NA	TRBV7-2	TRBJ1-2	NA	TGTGCCAGCAGCCCCCAAACGGGGGTCCTTAACTATGGCTACACCTTC	CASSPQTGVLNYGYTF
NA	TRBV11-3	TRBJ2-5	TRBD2	TGTGCCAGCAGCCCCGGGTGGGCGGGAGGGCAAGAGACCCAGTACTTC	CASSPGWAGGQETQYF
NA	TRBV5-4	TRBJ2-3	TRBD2	TGTGCCAGCAGCTTGGGACTAGCCCTCACAGATACGCAGTATTTT	CASSLGLALTDTQYF
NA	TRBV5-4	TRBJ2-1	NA	TGTGCCAGCAGCTTGGACTCTAGCTCTCCCAATGAGCAGTTCTTC	CASSLDSSSPNEQFF
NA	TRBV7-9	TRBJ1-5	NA	TGTGCCAGCAGCTTTCCAGGGGACGATCAGCCCCAGCATTTT	CASSFPGDDQPQHF
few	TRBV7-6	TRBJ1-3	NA	TGTGCCAGCAGCTCTCTCTCTGGAAACACCATATATTTT	CASSSLSGNTIYF
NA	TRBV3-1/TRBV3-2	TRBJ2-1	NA	TGTGCCAGCAGCCACCTATCTAGGGGCTATGAGCAGTTCTTC	CASSHLSRGYEQFF
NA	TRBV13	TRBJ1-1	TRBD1	TGTGCCAGCAGCTTACGGGACAGGGTGACGAACACTGAAGCTTTCTTT	CASSLRDRVTNTEAFF
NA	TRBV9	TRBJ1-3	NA	TGTGCCAGCAGCTTGGCGGGACGGTTCTCTGGAAACACCATATATTTT	CASSLAGRFSGNTIYF
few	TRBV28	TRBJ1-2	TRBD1	TGTGCCAGCAGTTCCTCTGGACAGGGCCTATATGGCTACACCTTC	CASSSSGQGLYGYTF
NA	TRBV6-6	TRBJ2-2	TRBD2	TGTGCCAGCAGTCCAGCCAAACTAGCGTCAGGGAACACCGGGGAGCTGTTTTTT	CASSPAKLASGNTGELFF
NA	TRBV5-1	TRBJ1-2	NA	TGCGCCAGCAGCTTGCGAGGGCTTTATGGCTACACCTTC	CASSLRGLYGYTF
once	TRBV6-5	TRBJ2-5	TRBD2	TGCGCCAGCGGGAGAGATAATAAAGAGACCCAGTACTTC	CASGRDNKETQYF
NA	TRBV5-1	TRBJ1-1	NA	TGCGCCAGCAGCCCCAGGGTTACGACTGAAGCTTTCTTT	CASSPRVTTEAFF
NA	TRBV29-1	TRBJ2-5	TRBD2	TGCAGCGAGAGGACTAGCGGGGGCGGGGCCCAGTACTTC	CSERTSGGGAQYF
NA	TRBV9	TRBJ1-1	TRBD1	TGTGCCAGCAGCGTAACAGGGGAAGGCACTGAAGCTTTCTTT	CASSVTGEGTEAFF
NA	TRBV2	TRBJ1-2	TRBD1	TGTGCCAGCAGTATAAGGGACAGCGACTTCTATGGCTACACCTTC	CASSIRDSDFYGYTF
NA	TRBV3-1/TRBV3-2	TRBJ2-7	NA	TGTGCCAGCAGCCAAGATCCAGGCTCCTACGAGCAGTACTTC	CASSQDPGSYEQYF
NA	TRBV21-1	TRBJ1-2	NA	TGTGCCAGCAGCAAAGTTTGCGAAGGCTACACCTTC	CASSKVCEGYTF